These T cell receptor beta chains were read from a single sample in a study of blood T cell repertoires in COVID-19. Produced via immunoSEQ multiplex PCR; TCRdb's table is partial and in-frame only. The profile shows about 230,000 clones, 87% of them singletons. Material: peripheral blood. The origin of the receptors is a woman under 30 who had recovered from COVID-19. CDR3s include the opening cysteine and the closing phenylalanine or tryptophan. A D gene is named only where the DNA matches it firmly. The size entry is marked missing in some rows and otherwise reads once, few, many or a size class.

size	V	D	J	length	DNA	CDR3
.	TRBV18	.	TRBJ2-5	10	TGTGCCAGCCGGGGAGAGACCCAGTACTTC	CASRGETQYF
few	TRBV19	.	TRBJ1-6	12	TGTGCCAGTAGTGACAGTAATTCACCCCTCCACTTT	CASSDSNSPLHF
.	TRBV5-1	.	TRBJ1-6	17	TGCGCCAGCAGCTTAGGGTTCGGGGGGCGTCCAGGTACACCCCTCCACTTT	CASSLGFGGRPGTPLHF
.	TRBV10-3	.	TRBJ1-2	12	TGTGCCATCAGTGAGGAGCGAAATGGCTACACCTTC	CAISEERNGYTF
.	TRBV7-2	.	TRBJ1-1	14	TGTGCCAGCAGCTTGGGGCACAGGACGTCCGAAGCTTTCTTT	CASSLGHRTSEAFF
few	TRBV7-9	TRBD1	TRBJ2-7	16	TGTGCCAGCAGCGGTCTCCGGACAGGGAGCCCCTACGAGCAGTACTTC	CASSGLRTGSPYEQYF
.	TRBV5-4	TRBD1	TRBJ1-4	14	TGTGCCAGCAGCGAGAGAGGGGGCGGTGAAAAACTGTTTTTT	CASSERGGGEKLFF
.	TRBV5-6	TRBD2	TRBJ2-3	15	TGTGCCAGCAGCTTCGTTAGCGGGAGTTCAGATACGCAGTATTTT	CASSFVSGSSDTQYF
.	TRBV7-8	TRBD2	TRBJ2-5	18	TGTGCCAGCAGCTTTCTCGGCGGGAGGGTCGGGAGCCAAGAGACCCAGTACTTC	CASSFLGGRVGSQETQYF
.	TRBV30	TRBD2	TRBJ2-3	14	TGTGCCTGGAGTGTAACTAGCGGCACAGATACGCAGTATTTT	CAWSVTSGTDTQYF
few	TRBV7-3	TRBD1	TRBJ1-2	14	TGTGCCAGCAGCTTAAACGGACAGGGCTATGGCTACACCTTC	CASSLNGQGYGYTF
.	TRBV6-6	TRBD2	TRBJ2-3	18	TGTGCCAGCAGTCTATCAATTTCTAGCGGGTCTAGCACAGATACGCAGTATTTT	CASSLSISSGSSTDTQYF
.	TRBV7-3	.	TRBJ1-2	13	TGTGCCAGCAGCCCCACGCCCCTAGCTGGCTACACCTTC	CASSPTPLAGYTF
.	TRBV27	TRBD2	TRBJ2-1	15	TGTGCCAGCAGTTTAAAGACTAGCCTATTCTATGAGCAGTTCTTC	CASSLKTSLFYEQFF
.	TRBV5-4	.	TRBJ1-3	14	TGTGCCAGCAGCTTGTCGTCCTCTGGAAACACCATATATTTT	CASSLSSSGNTIYF
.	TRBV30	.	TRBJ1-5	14	TGTGCCTGGTCGTCCGTGGGGCGAGATCAGCCCCAGCATTTT	CAWSSVGRDQPQHF